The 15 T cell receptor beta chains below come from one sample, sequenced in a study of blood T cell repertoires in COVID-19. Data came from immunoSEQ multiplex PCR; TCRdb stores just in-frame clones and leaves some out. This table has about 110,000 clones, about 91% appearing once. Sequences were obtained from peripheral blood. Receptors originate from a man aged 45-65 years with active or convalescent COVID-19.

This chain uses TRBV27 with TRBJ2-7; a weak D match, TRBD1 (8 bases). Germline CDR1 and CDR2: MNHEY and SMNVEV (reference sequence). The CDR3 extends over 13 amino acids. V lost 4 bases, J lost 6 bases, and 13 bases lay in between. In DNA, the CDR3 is TGTGCCAGCAGTTATCACAGGGGGGGCGAGCAGTACTTC. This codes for CASSYHRGGEQYF.

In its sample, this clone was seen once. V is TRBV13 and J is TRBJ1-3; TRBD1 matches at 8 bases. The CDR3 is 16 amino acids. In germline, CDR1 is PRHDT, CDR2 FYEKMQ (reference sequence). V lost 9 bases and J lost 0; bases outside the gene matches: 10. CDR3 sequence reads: CASARPGQASGNTIYF. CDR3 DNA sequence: TGTGCCAGTGCGAGGCCGGGACAGGCCTCTGGAAACACCATATATTTT.

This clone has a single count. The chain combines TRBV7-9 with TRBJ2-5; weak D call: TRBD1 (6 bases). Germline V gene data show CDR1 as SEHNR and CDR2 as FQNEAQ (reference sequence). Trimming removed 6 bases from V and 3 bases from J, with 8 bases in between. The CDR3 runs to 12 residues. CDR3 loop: CASRRTEETQYF. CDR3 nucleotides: TGTGCCAGCAGAAGGACAGAAGAGACCCAGTACTTC. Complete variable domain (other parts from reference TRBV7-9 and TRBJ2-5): DTGVSQNPRHKITKRGQNVTFRCDPISEHNRLYWYRQTLGQGPEFLTYFQNEAQLEKSRLLSDRFSAERPKGSFSTLEIQRTEQGDSAMYLCASRRTEETQYFGPGTRLLVL.

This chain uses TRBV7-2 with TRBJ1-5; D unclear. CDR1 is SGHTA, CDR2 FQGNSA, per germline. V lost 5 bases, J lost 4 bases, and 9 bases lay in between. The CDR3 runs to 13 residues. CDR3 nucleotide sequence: TGTGCCAGCAGCATTTACCAGAATCAGCCCCAGCATTTT. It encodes CASSIYQNQPQHF.

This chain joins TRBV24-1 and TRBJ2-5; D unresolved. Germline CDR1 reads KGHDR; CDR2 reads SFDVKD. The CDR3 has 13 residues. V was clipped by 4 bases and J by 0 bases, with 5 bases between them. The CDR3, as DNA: TGTGCCACCAGTGACAGTTACCAAGAGACCCAGTACTTC. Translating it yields CATSDSYQETQYF.

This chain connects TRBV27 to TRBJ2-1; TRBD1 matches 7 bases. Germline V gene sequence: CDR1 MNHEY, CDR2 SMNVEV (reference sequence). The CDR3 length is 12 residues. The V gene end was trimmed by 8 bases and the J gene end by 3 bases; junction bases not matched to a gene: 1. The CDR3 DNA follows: TGTGCCAGCGGGGACAGCTACAATGAGCAGTTCTTC. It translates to CASGDSYNEQFF.

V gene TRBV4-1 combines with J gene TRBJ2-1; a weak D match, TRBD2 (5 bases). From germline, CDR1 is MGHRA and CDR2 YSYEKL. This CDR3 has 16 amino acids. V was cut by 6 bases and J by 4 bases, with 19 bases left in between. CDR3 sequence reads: CASRGLADAGYNEQFF. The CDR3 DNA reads TGCGCCAGCAGGGGATTGGCGGACGCGGGTTACAATGAGCAGTTCTTC.

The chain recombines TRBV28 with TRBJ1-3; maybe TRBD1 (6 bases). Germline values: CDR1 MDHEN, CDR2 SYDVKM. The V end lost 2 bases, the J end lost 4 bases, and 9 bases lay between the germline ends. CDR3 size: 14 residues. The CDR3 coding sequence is TGTGCCAGCAGTTTACAGGGGTCAGGAAACACCATATATTTT. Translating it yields CASSLQGSGNTIYF. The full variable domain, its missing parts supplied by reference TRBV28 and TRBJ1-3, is DVKVTQSSRYLVKRTGEKVFLECVQDMDHENMFWYRQDPGLGLRLIYFSYDVKMKEKGDIPEGYSVSREKKERFSLILESASTNQTSMYLCASSLQGSGNTIYFGEGSWLTVV.

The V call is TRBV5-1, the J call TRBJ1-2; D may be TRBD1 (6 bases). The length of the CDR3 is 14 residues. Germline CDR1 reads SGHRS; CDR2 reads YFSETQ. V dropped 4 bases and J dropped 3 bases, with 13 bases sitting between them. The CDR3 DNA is TGCGCCAGCAGCAACCCCACAGGGTACTATGGCTACACCTTC. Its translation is CASSNPTGYYGYTF.

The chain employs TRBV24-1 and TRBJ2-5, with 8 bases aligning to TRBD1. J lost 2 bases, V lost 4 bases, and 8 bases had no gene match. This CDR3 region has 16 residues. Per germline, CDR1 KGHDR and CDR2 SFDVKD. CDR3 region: CATSDATGTGQETQYF. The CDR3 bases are TGTGCCACCAGTGACGCCACCGGGACAGGACAAGAGACCCAGTACTTC.

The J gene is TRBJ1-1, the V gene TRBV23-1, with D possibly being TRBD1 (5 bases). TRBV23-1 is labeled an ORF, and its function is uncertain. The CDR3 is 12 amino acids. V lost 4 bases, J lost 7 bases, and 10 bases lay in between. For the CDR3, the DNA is TGCGCCAGCAGTCCCCCGGGGGTTGAAGCTTTCTTT. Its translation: CASSPPGVEAFF.

The CDR3 loop reads CASSIGGREGVQPQHF. The CDR3 nucleotides are TGTGCCAGTAGTATAGGCGGCAGGGAAGGGGTTCAGCCCCAGCATTTT. The chain links TRBV19 to TRBJ1-5, with D perhaps matching TRBD1 (5 bases). This CDR3 is 16 amino acids long. Germline CDR1 LNHDA, CDR2 SQIVND (reference sequence). Trimming stripped 1 base from V and 6 bases from J, with 16 bases between.

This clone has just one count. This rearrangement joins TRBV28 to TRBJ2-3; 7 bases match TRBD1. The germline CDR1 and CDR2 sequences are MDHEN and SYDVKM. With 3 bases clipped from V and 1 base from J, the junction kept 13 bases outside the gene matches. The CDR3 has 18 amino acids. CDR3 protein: CASSLMQGDVDRTDTQYF. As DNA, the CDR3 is TGTGCCAGCAGTTTGATGCAGGGGGATGTTGATCGCACAGATACGCAGTATTTT. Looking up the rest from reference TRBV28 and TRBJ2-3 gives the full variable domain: DVKVTQSSRYLVKRTGEKVFLECVQDMDHENMFWYRQDPGLGLRLIYFSYDVKMKEKGDIPEGYSVSREKKERFSLILESASTNQTSMYLCASSLMQGDVDRTDTQYFGPGTRLTVL.

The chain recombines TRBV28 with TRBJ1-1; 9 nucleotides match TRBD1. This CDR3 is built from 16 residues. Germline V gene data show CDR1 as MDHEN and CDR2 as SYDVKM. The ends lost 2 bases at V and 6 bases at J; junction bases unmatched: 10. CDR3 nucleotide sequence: TGTGCCAGCAGTTTAGGACAGGGGCGGGGTATAGCTGAAGCTTTCTTT. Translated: CASSLGQGRGIAEAFF.

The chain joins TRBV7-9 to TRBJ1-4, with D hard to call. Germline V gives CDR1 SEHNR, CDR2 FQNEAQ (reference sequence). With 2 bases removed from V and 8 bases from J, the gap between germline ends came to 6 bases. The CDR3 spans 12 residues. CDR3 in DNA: TGTGCCAGCAGCTTACTCGGGGAAAAACTGTTTTTT. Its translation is CASSLLGEKLFF.